This T cell receptor beta chain was sequenced for a study of Graves' ophthalmopathy and Graves' hyperthyroidism. Overall study findings and caveats: Blood was where most expanded thyroid clonotypes above 0.001 frequency also turned up.

Clinical symptoms, serum thyroxine, TRAb, thyroid ultrasound and orbital computed tomography formed the basis of diagnosis. This clonotype is a singleton in its sample. Its antigen is not known. The TCR beta CDR3 regions underwent amplification from RNA transcripts. HTBI primers primed a first-round RT-PCR, and a second-round multiplex PCR followed. From the multiplex PCR reads, TCRdb called clonotypes with MiXCR, one entry per CDR3 protein. The sample holds about 180,000 distinct CDR3 sequences, around two fifths seen once. CDR1 and CDR2 from the germline V gene are MNHEY and SVGEGT. With 5 bases removed from V and 1 base from J, the gap between germline ends came to 11 bases. CDR3 size: 14 residues.

This rearrangement joins TRBV6-2 or TRBV6-3 to TRBJ1-1; D unresolved. Source material: peripheral blood. The receptor comes from a woman aged 40 to 50 with Graves' ophthalmopathy. CDR3 loop: CASSEILQNTEAFF. For the CDR3, the DNA is TGTGCCAGCAGTGAGATCCTACAGAACACTGAAGCTTTCTTT.